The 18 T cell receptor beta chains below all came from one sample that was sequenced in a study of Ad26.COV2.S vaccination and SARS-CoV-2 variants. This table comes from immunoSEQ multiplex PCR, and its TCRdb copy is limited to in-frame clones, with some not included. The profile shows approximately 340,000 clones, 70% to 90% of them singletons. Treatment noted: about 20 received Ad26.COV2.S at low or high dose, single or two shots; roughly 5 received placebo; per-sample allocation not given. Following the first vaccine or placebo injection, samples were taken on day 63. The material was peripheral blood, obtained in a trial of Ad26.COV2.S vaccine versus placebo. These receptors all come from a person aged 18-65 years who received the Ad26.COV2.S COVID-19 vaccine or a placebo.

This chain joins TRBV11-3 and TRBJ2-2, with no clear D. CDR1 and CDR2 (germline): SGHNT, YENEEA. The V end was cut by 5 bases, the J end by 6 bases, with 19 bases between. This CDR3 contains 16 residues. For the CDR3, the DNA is TGTGCCAGCAGCCGCGGCATGTTAGGCGGATCCGGGGAGCTGTTTTTT. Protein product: CASSRGMLGGSGELFF.

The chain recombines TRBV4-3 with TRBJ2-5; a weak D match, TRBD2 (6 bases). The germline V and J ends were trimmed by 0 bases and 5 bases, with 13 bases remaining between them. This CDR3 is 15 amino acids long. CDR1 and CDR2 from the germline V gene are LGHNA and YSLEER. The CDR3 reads CASSQDQAGHETQYF. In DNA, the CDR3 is TGCGCCAGCAGCCAAGATCAGGCGGGGCATGAGACCCAGTACTTC.

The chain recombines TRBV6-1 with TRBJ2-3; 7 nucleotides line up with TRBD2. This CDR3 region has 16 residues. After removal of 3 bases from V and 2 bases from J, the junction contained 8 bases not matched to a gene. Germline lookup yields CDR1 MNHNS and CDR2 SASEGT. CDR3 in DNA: TGTGCCAGCAGTGATTACTGGGGGGGGACCACAGATACGCAGTATTTT. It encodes CASSDYWGGTTDTQYF.

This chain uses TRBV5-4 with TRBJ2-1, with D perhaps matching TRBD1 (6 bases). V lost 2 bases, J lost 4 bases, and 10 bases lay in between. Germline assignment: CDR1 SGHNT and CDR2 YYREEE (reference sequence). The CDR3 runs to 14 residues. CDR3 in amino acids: CASSFPGQYNEQFF. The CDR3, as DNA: TGTGCCAGCAGCTTCCCGGGACAATACAATGAGCAGTTCTTC.

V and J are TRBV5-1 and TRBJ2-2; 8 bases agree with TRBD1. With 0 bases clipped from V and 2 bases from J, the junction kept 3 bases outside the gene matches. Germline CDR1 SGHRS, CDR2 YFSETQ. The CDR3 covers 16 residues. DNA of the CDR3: TGCGCCAGCAGCTTGGGCAGGGGGCCTAACACCGGGGAGCTGTTTTTT. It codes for CASSLGRGPNTGELFF.

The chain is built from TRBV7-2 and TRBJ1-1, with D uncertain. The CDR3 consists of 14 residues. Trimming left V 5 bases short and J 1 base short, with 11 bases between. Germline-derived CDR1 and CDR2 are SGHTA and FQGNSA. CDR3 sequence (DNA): TGTGCCAGCAGCCTTCACCGGGGGAACACTGAAGCTTTCTTT. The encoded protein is CASSLHRGNTEAFF.

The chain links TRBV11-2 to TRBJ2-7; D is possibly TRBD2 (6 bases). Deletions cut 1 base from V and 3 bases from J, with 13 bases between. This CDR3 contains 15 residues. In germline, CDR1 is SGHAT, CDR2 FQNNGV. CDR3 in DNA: TGTGCCAGCAGCTTAGTAGGAGGGACCAACTACGAGCAGTACTTC. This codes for CASSLVGGTNYEQYF.

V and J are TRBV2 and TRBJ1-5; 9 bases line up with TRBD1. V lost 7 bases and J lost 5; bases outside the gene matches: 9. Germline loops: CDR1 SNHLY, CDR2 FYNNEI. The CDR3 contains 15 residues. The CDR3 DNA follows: TGTGCCAGCAACCTCAGGACAGGGGACGATCAGCCCCAGCATTTT. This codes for CASNLRTGDDQPQHF.

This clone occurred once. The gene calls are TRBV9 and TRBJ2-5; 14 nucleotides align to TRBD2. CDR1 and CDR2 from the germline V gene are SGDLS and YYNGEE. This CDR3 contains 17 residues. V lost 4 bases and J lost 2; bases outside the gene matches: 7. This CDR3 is CASSSGTSGGRQETQYF. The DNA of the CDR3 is TGTGCCAGCAGCTCCGGGACTAGCGGGGGCCGACAAGAGACCCAGTACTTC.

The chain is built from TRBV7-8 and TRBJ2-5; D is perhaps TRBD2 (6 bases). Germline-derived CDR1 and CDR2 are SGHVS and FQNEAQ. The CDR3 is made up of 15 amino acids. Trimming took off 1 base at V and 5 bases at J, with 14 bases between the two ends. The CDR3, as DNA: TGTGCCAGCAGCTTAGTCAACGGAGGGGCGGAGACCCAGTACTTC. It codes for CASSLVNGGAETQYF.

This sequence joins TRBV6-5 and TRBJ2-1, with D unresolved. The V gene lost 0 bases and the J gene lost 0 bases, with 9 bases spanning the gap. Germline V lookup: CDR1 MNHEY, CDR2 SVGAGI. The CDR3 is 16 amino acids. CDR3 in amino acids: CASSYSGPLSYNEQFF. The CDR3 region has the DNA TGTGCCAGCAGTTACTCTGGCCCTCTCTCCTACAATGAGCAGTTCTTC.

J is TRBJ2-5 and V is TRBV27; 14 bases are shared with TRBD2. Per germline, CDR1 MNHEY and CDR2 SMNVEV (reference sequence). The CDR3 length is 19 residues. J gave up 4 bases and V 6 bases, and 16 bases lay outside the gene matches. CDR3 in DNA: TGTGCCAGCAGCACGCCCCCGGGACTAGCGGGAGTAGGGGGAGAGACCCAGTACTTC. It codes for CASSTPPGLAGVGGETQYF.

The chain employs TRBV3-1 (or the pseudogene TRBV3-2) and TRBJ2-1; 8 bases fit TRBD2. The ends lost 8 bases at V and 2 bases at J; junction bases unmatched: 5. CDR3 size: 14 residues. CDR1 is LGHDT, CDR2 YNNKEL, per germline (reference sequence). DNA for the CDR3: TGTGCCAGCCATCCGGGACTAGCCTACAATGAGCAGTTCTTC. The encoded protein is CASHPGLAYNEQFF.

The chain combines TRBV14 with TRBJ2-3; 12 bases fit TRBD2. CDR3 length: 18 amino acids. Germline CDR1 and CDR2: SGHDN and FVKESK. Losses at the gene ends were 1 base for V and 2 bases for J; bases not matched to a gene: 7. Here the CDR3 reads CASSQGTSGGTYTDTQYF. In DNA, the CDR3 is TGTGCCAGCAGCCAAGGCACTAGCGGGGGGACCTACACAGATACGCAGTATTTT.

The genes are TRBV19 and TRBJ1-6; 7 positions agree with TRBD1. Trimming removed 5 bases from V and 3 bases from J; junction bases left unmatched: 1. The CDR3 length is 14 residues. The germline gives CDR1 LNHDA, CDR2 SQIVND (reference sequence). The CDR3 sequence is CASSQGGYNSPLHF. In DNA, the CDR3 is TGTGCCAGTAGTCAGGGGGGCTATAATTCACCCCTCCACTTT.

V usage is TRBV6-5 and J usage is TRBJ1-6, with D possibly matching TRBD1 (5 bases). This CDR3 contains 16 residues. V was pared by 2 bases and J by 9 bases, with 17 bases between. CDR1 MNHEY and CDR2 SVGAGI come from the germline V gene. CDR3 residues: CASSYRGRVRRSPLHF. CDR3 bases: TGTGCCAGCAGTTACCGGGGGAGGGTTCGACGTTCACCCCTCCACTTT.

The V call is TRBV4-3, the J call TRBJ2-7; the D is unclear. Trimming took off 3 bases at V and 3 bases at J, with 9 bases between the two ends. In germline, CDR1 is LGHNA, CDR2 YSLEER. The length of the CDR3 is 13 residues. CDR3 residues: CASSHGLGYEQYF. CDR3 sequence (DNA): TGCGCCAGCAGCCACGGGTTGGGCTACGAGCAGTACTTC.

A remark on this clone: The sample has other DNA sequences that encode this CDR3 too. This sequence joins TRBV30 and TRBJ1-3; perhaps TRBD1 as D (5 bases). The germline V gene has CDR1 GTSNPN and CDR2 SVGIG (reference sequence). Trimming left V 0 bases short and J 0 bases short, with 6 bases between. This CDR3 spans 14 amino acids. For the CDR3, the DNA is TGTGCCTGGAGTGTCGGGGGCTCTGGAAACACCATATATTTT. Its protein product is CAWSVGGSGNTIYF.